The T cell receptor beta chain under discussion was sequenced for a study of cytomegalovirus exposure and HLA in healthy donors. Study conclusions and caveats: Cytomegalovirus-associated TCR beta chains were listed, numbering some 150. That first-cohort TCR clusters tended to co-occur in the 120 or so validation repertoires was found in a later analysis. Across donors, most TCRs were seen rarely, yet some public ones were widespread.

The CDR3 covers 14 residues. V was clipped by 8 bases and J by 8 bases, with 19 bases between them. Germline V CDR1 and CDR2: MDHEN, SYDVKM. Assay: immunoSEQ multiplex PCR; the TCRdb copy retains only in-frame clones and omits some. The table has around 150,000 clones, approximately 84% seen once. The donors were part of the roughly 120-subject validation cohort, which stood apart from the approximately 700-subject first cohort. Note on this clone: Its cognate antigen is unknown.

V usage is TRBV28 and J usage is TRBJ2-1; TRBD2 is a possible D gene (7 bases). The clonotype originates from a man aged 25 to 40 in good health and CMV-seropositive. Sequenced material: PBMCs. In nucleotides, the CDR3 is TGTGCCAGCCTGGGGGGGGCCAGAGGTTATGAGCAGTTCTTC. This gives the protein CASLGGARGYEQFF.